This T cell receptor beta chain was sequenced during a study of shared clonotypes between healthy human individuals. General study points: Non-shared clonotypes were found to have lower generation probabilities than the clonotypes that were shared by all four of the sorted-subset donors.

TCRdb's table, derived via immunoSEQ multiplex PCR, lists solely in-frame clones and lacks some. The sample includes approximately 2.4 million clones, more than 90% of them seen just once. Note on this clone: The antigen is not known.

The material sequenced was naive CD4+ T cells sorted from blood. Subset reported: CD45RA+ positively selected. The TCR comes from a man younger than 35 in good health.

The CDR3 region has the DNA TGTGCCAGTAGTATCTACGGGACGGTCTCTGGAAACACCATATATTTT. Encoded protein: CASSIYGTVSGNTIYF. The chain has TRBV19 and TRBJ1-3, with a possible D match to TRBD1 (5 bases). The CDR3 runs to 16 residues. In germline, CDR1 is LNHDA, CDR2 SQIVND (reference sequence). Trimming took off 3 bases at V and 0 bases at J, with 12 bases between the two ends.